One sample yielded the 10 T cell receptor beta chains listed below, sequenced in a study of blood T cell repertoires in COVID-19 (dated by TCRdb to 2019 to 2021). The method behind the library was the immunoSEQ multiplex PCR assay. Imported from immuneACCESS, the table was reduced by TCRdb to in-frame sequences with V and J called. These copies leave out some clones; in studies compared against another copy, an unresolved V gene accounts for under half, and the cause of the remainder is not known. The sample includes around 75,000 clones, with 60% to 85% observed a single time. The top ten hold about 5.4% of the sample. The sequenced material came from peripheral blood. These receptors originate from a woman older than 75 with active or convalescent COVID-19.

V usage is TRBV19 and J usage is TRBJ2-2; D is perhaps TRBD2 (6 bases). Germline V gene data show CDR1 as LNHDA and CDR2 as SQIVND (reference sequence). The ends were cut back, 5 bases at V and 1 base at J, with 14 bases in the middle. The CDR3 spans 16 residues. The CDR3 sequence: CASSPHGTQNTGELFF. The DNA for the CDR3 is TGTGCCAGTAGTCCGCACGGGACTCAGAACACCGGGGAGCTGTTTTTT.

The sample holds one count of this clone. The V gene is TRBV7-2, the J gene TRBJ2-3; D gene ambiguous. Between the trimmed V and J ends, which lost 1 base and 10 bases, there was a span of 12 bases. Germline V gene data show CDR1 as SGHTA and CDR2 as FQGNSA. The CDR3 spans 13 residues. The CDR3 bases are TGTGCCAGCAGCTTAGAATCGATCCGAGCGCAGTATTTT. Protein: CASSLESIRAQYF.

This clone has a handful of counts. Written as DNA, the CDR3 is TGTGCCAGCAACCCGTCCCCCCGGACAGGGGGGAAGGCCGGGGAGCTGTTTTTT. As protein: CASNPSPRTGGKAGELFF. This chain links TRBV9 with TRBJ2-2; TRBD1 matches at 10 bases. CDR1 and CDR2 (germline): SGDLS, YYNGEE. The J segment lost 6 bases and the V segment lost 6 bases, leaving 17 bases of the junction unmatched. The CDR3 length is 18 residues.

The chain combines TRBV6-5 with TRBJ2-7; 12 bases map to TRBD1. After removal of 6 bases from V and 7 bases from J, the junction contained 10 bases not matched to a gene. The CDR3 is 15 amino acids. From germline, CDR1 is MNHEY and CDR2 SVGAGI. The CDR3 protein is CASSQPGQGAEEQYF. The CDR3 DNA reads TGTGCCAGCAGCCAGCCGGGACAGGGGGCGGAAGAGCAGTACTTC.

The V call is TRBV3-1 (or the pseudogene TRBV3-2), the J call TRBJ1-4; D uncertain. CDR1 and CDR2 (germline): LGHDT, YNNKEL (reference sequence). Trimming left V 3 bases short and J 5 bases short, with 16 bases between. The CDR3 is 16 residues long. The CDR3 DNA sequence: TGTGCCAGCAGCCAGATCTCTCCGCGGGCGAATGAAAAACTGTTTTTT. Translation gives CASSQISPRANEKLFF.

This rearrangement joins TRBV6-1 to TRBJ1-5, with D tentatively TRBD1 (6 bases). Trimming shortened V by 1 base and J by 5 bases, and 12 bases separated the two germline ends. There are 15 residues in the CDR3. From germline, CDR1 is MNHNS and CDR2 SASEGT. Written as DNA, the CDR3 is TGTGCCAGCAGTGAAGGATTTGGGGGCTATCAGCCCCAGCATTTT. Its protein product is CASSEGFGGYQPQHF.

J is TRBJ2-2 and V is TRBV3-1 (or the pseudogene TRBV3-2); 11 bases align to TRBD1. V shed 3 bases and J 1 base; nucleotides not matched to a gene: 7. The CDR3 extends over 18 amino acids. Germline CDR1 and CDR2: LGHDT and YNNKEL (reference sequence). CDR3 DNA sequence: TGTGCCAGCAGCCAGTGGACAGGGGGCGGAAGGAACACCGGGGAGCTGTTTTTT. This codes for CASSQWTGGGRNTGELFF.

The chain couples TRBV2 to TRBJ1-3; 10 bases line up with TRBD1. CDR1 SNHLY and CDR2 FYNNEI come from the germline V gene. V shed 3 bases, J shed 2 bases, and the junction held 4 bases outside the gene matches. The CDR3 has 16 residues. The CDR3 coding sequence is TGTGCCAGCAGTGAGGGACAGGGGATCGCTGGAAACACCATATATTTT. Its translation is CASSEGQGIAGNTIYF.

The J gene is TRBJ2-7, the V gene TRBV7-2; the match to TRBD2 covers 7 bases. This CDR3 spans 14 amino acids. The V gene's germline CDR1 is SGHTA and CDR2 FQGNSA. With 1 base clipped from V and 2 bases from J, the junction kept 2 bases outside the gene matches. The CDR3 reads CASSLGGLAYEQYF. The CDR3 bases are TGTGCCAGCAGCTTAGGTGGACTAGCCTACGAGCAGTACTTC.

The J gene is TRBJ2-5, the V gene TRBV6-5; 7 bases match TRBD1. Germline V CDR1 and CDR2: MNHEY, SVGAGI. This CDR3 is built from 16 residues. J gave up 2 bases and V 0 bases, and 6 bases lay outside the gene matches. In DNA form, the CDR3 reads TGTGCCAGCAGTTACTCGAGGACAGGAGGACAAGAGACCCAGTACTTC. Its translation is CASSYSRTGGQETQYF.